These 6 T cell receptor beta chains were sequenced from one sample in a study of blood T cell repertoires in COVID-19. Sequenced by immunoSEQ multiplex PCR; TCRdb stores in-frame clones only, minus some. The sample consists of roughly 8,600 clones, about 85% of them appearing once. The sample comprised peripheral blood. All receptors derive from a human donor in a cohort sampled during active COVID-19.

V usage is TRBV12-3 or TRBV12-4 and J usage is TRBJ2-7; TRBD1 is a possible D gene (6 bases). The germline V and J ends were trimmed by 6 bases and 4 bases, with 10 bases remaining between them. The CDR3 runs to 12 residues. For the CDR3, the DNA is TGTGCCAGCAGAATACAGGGTTACGAGCAGTACTTC. Translating gives CASRIQGYEQYF.

The chain is built from TRBV24-1 and TRBJ1-5, with 9 nucleotides matching TRBD1. Germline lookup yields CDR1 KGHDR and CDR2 SFDVKD. The CDR3 runs to 14 residues. With 4 bases clipped from V and 4 bases from J, the junction kept 1 base outside the gene matches. The CDR3 loop reads CATSEGTGNQPQHF. The CDR3 DNA is TGTGCCACCAGTGAAGGGACAGGGAATCAGCCCCAGCATTTT.

This clone was seen only a few times. The chain links TRBV2 to TRBJ2-7; D not resolved. This CDR3 has 14 residues. The V gene's germline CDR1 is SNHLY and CDR2 FYNNEI. Trimming removed 8 bases from V and 1 base from J, with 15 bases in between. The CDR3 here is CASRDDGGSYEQYF. In DNA form, the CDR3 reads TGTGCCAGCCGAGATGACGGCGGTTCCTACGAGCAGTACTTC.

The chain uses TRBV6-5 and TRBJ2-5; TRBD1 matches at 10 bases. Losses at the gene ends were 10 bases for V and 5 bases for J; bases not matched to a gene: 10. The length of the CDR3 is 14 residues. Germline lookup yields CDR1 MNHEY and CDR2 SVGAGI. DNA for the CDR3: TGTGCCACAGCGTTGGGACAGGGGTGGGAGACCCAGTACTTC. Translating gives CATALGQGWETQYF.

The chain combines TRBV10-2 with TRBJ1-2; 8 positions agree with TRBD1. Germline assignment: CDR1 WSHSY and CDR2 SAAADI. Germline trimming cut 6 bases from V and 8 bases from J; bases unmatched to any gene: 14. This CDR3 region has 15 residues. CDR3 sequence: CASSQGAGPIKGYTF. CDR3 bases: TGCGCCAGCAGCCAGGGGGCAGGGCCGATAAAGGGCTACACCTTC.

V is TRBV19 and J is TRBJ2-6, with 7 bases that match TRBD1. V was pared by 3 bases and J by 0 bases, with 5 bases of the junction left unmatched. Germline CDR1 LNHDA, CDR2 SQIVND (reference sequence). This CDR3 is 17 amino acids long. For the CDR3, the DNA is TGTGCCAGTAGTATCGGACAGGTCCTCTCTGGGGCCAACGTCCTGACTTTC. Its translation is CASSIGQVLSGANVLTF.